This T cell receptor beta chain was recovered during a study of blood T cell repertoires in COVID-19. In the study overall: Collection of acute and convalescent COVID-19 samples took place in the United States, Italy and Spain. The cDNA or gDNA used as material had been derived from T cells, B-cell-depleted T cells, or PBMCs.

As originally analysed: Using reference gene primer amplification, nucleated cell counts were estimated. Profiled with immunoSEQ multiplex PCR; TCRdb holds only in-frame clones, not every one. V and J calls and clone size are those listed in that table; D and trimming were worked out from the DNA. The repertoire holds approximately 52,000 clones, with 91% as singletons. The CDR3 runs 13 residues. Germline CDR1 SGHKS, CDR2 YYEKEE (reference sequence). V gave up 0 bases and J gave up 4 bases, with 7 bases separating them. The sequence came from a man between 50 and 59 years old with acute or convalescent COVID-19. This chain connects TRBV5-5 to TRBJ1-1; a possible D gene is TRBD1 (5 bases). Sequencing was performed on peripheral blood. CDR3 protein: CASSLADSTEAFF. The DNA of the CDR3 is TGTGCCAGCAGCTTGGCCGACAGCACTGAAGCTTTCTTT.